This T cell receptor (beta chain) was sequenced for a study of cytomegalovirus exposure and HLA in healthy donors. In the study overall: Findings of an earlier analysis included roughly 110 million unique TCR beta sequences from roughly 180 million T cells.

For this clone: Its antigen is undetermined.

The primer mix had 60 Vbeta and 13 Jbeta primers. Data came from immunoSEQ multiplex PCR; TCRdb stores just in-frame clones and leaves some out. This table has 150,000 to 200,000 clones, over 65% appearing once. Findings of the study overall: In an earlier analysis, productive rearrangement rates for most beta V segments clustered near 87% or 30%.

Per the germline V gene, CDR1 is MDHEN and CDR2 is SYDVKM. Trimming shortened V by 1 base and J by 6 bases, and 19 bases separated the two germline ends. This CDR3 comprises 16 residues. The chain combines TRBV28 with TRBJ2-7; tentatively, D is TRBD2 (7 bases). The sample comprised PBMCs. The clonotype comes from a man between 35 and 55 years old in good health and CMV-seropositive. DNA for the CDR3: TGTGCCAGCAGTTTATCGATGCGGGGGCGGGCTCCCGAGCAGTACTTC. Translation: CASSLSMRGRAPEQYF.